These T cell receptor beta chains were read from a single sample in a study of blood T cell repertoires in COVID-19. Here immunoSEQ multiplex PCR was the method, and the copy in TCRdb shows in-frame clones only, minus some. The sample records some 150,000 clones, about 89% being singletons. Sequencing used peripheral blood. These receptors all come from a man between 60 and 75 years old with active or convalescent COVID-19. Both conserved end residues are part of each CDR3. D genes are given only for firm matches. The size entry is marked missing in some rows and otherwise reads once, few, many or a size class.

size | J | V | D | CDR3 | DNA
- | TRBJ2-7 | TRBV10-3 | - | CAISEGYEQYF | TGTGCCATCTCGGAGGGCTACGAGCAGTACTTC
few | TRBJ2-5 | TRBV4-1 | TRBD2 | CASSPPGTTSQETQYF | TGCGCCAGCAGCCCCCCCGGGACTACGAGCCAAGAGACCCAGTACTTC
- | TRBJ1-6 | TRBV4-1 | - | CASSQVEVSPLHF | TGCGCCAGCAGCCAAGTCGAGGTTTCACCCCTCCACTTT
- | TRBJ2-1 | TRBV18 | TRBD1 | CASSWTGLYNEQFF | TGTGCCAGCTCGTGGACAGGGTTGTACAATGAGCAGTTCTTC
- | TRBJ1-1 | TRBV5-4 | - | CASSFPLDGGTEAFF | TGTGCCAGCAGCTTCCCACTGGACGGGGGGACTGAAGCTTTCTTT
- | TRBJ2-5 | TRBV2 | - | CASRNQRAETQYF | TGTGCCAGCAGGAATCAGAGGGCCGAGACCCAGTACTTC
- | TRBJ1-2 | TRBV6-4 | - | CASIPSSRTGDYGYTF | TGTGCCAGCATCCCTTCATCTCGGACTGGGGACTATGGCTACACCTTC
- | TRBJ2-7 | TRBV4-3 | - | CASSQEAGRFEQYF | TGCGCCAGCAGCCAAGAGGCAGGGAGGTTCGAGCAGTACTTC
- | TRBJ1-4 | TRBV28 | TRBD1 | CASSLQGAREKLFF | TGTGCCAGCAGTTTACAGGGGGCGCGTGAAAAACTGTTTTTT
- | TRBJ1-3 | TRBV6-6 | TRBD1 | CASSLGTAGNTIYF | TGTGCCAGCAGCCTCGGGACAGCTGGAAACACCATATATTTT
- | TRBJ1-1 | TRBV27 | - | CASSRLLYTEAFF | TGTGCCAGCAGTCGCTTACTTTACACTGAAGCTTTCTTT
- | TRBJ2-2 | TRBV7-2 | - | CASTHAGALDTGELFF | TGTGCCAGCACCCACGCTGGGGCACTGGACACCGGGGAGCTGTTTTTT
- | TRBJ2-7 | TRBV27 | TRBD2 | CASGLAGVYEQYF | TGTGCCAGCGGACTAGCGGGAGTCTACGAGCAGTACTTC
- | TRBJ1-4 | TRBV19 | TRBD1 | CASTLGGQIPEKLFF | TGTGCCAGTACCCTAGGGGGACAGATACCAGAAAAACTGTTTTTT
once | TRBJ2-7 | TRBV5-1 | - | CASSLDGSTAYEQYF | TGCGCCAGCAGCTTGGATGGTAGCACCGCCTACGAGCAGTACTTC
- | TRBJ2-3 | TRBV24-1 | - | CATGQAGLNTDTQYF | TGTGCCACCGGACAAGCAGGCCTAAACACAGATACGCAGTATTTT
- | TRBJ2-3 | TRBV7-8 | TRBD1 | CASSRGGRGTDTQYF | TGTGCCAGCAGCCGAGGGGGCAGGGGAACAGATACGCAGTATTTT
- | TRBJ2-3 | TRBV30 | TRBD2 | CAASGGGADTQYF | TGTGCCGCCAGCGGGGGGGGCGCAGATACGCAGTATTTT
- | TRBJ1-2 | TRBV21-1 | - | CASRTGGAGYTF | TGTGCCAGCAGGACAGGGGGCGCGGGCTACACCTTC
- | TRBJ2-4 | TRBV19 | - | CASSPRAGIGKNIQYF | TGTGCCAGTAGCCCCCGGGCGGGAATAGGCAAAAACATTCAGTACTTC
- | TRBJ1-1 | TRBV6-5 | - | CASRGTPNTEAFF | TGTGCCAGCAGAGGGACACCGAACACTGAAGCTTTCTTT
- | TRBJ2-7 | TRBV2 | - | CASLGQSDEQYF | TGTGCCAGCCTCGGACAGTCCGACGAGCAGTACTTC
- | TRBJ1-5 | TRBV6-6 | - | CASSPMGRADSNQPQHF | TGTGCCAGCAGTCCCATGGGCAGGGCCGATAGCAATCAGCCCCAGCATTTT
- | TRBJ1-2 | TRBV6-6 | TRBD1 | CASRAGTGNGYTF | TGTGCCAGCAGGGCCGGGACAGGGAATGGCTACACCTTC
- | TRBJ2-5 | TRBV7-3 | TRBD2 | CASSSSGSSLETQYF | TGTGCCAGCAGCTCTAGCGGGAGTTCTCTAGAGACCCAGTACTTC
few | TRBJ2-2 | TRBV11-2 | TRBD2 | CASSSAGGSNGELFF | TGTGCCAGCAGCTCCGCGGGGGGTTCTAACGGGGAGCTGTTTTTT
- | TRBJ1-1 | TRBV6-2/TRBV6-3 | TRBD1 | CASSYSLQGASEAFF | TGTGCCAGCAGTTACTCGTTGCAGGGGGCGAGTGAAGCTTTCTTT